This paragraph covers one T cell receptor (beta chain) sequence. The target antigen is unknown. Germline V gives CDR1 MNHNS, CDR2 SASEGT. There are 17 residues in the CDR3. V was clipped by 2 bases and J by 0 bases, with 16 bases between them. Here immunoSEQ multiplex PCR was the method, and the copy in TCRdb shows in-frame clones only, minus some. Of about 110,000 clones in the sample, about nine tenths were seen once. These data are taken from a study of T cell responses to AZD1222 COVID-19 vaccine. Overall study results and limits: Researchers took repertoire samples only after the peak T cell response had come. Vaccine-associated CD4 TCRs spanned spike, dominant at 160-218 and 743-854.

The source material was peripheral blood, sampled 28 days after the second AZD1222 dose. The sequence came from an adult who received the AZD1222 COVID-19 vaccine. This sequence joins TRBV6-1 and TRBJ1-2; no clear D. For the CDR3, the DNA is TGTGCCAGCAGTGAAATCAGGCTCTCCGATCCTAACTATGGCTACACCTTC. The encoded protein is CASSEIRLSDPNYGYTF.